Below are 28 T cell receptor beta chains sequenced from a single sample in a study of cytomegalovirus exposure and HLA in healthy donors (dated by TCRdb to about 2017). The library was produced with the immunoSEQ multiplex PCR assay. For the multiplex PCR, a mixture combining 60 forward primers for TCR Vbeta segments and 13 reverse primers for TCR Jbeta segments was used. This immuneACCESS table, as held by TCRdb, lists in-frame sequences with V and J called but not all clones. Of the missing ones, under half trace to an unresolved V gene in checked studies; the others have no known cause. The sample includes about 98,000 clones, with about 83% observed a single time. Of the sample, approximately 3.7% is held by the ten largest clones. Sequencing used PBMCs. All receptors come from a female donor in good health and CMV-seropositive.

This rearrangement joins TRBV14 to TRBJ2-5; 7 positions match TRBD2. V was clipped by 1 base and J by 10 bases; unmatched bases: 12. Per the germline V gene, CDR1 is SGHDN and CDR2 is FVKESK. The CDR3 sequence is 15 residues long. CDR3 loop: CASSQGRSSGRDQYF. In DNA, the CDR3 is TGTGCCAGCAGCCAAGGAAGGTCTAGCGGTCGTGACCAGTACTTC.

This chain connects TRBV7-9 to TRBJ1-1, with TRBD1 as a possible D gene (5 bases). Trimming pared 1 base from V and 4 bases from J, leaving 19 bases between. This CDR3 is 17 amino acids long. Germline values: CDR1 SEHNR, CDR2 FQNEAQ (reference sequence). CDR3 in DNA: TGTGCCAGCAGCTTAGGGGGCATCCCTCCTTGGGGCACTGAAGCTTTCTTT. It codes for CASSLGGIPPWGTEAFF.

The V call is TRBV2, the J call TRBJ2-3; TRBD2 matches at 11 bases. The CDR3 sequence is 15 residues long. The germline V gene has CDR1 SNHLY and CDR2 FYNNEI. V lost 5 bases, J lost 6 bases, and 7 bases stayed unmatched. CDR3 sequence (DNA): TGTGCCAGCAGTTCAACTAGCGGGGGCGGTGATACGCAGTATTTT. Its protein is CASSSTSGGGDTQYF. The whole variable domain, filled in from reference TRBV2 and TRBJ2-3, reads EPEVTQTPSHQVTQMGQEVILRCVPISNHLYFYWYRQILGQKVEFLVSFYNNEISEKSEIFDDQFSVERPDGSNFTLKIRSTKLEDSAMYFCASSSTSGGGDTQYFGPGTRLTVL.

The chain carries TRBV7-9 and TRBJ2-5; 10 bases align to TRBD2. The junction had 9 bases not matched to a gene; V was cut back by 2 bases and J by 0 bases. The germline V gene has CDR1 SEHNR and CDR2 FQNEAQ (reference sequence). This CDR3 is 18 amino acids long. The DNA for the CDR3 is TGTGCCAGCAGCTTACGAAAGTCACTAGCGGGGAACCAAGAGACCCAGTACTTC. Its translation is CASSLRKSLAGNQETQYF.

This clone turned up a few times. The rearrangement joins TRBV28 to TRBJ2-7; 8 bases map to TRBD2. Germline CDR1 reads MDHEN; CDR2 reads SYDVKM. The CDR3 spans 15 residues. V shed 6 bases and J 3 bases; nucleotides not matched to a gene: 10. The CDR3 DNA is TGTGCCAGCAGAGCACATAAACTAGCGGACTACGAGCAGTACTTC. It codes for CASRAHKLADYEQYF.

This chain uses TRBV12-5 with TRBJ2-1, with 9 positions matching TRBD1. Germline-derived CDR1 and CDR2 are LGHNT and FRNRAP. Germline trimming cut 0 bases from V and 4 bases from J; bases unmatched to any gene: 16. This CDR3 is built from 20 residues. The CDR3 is CASGLVTFKRQGVLYNEQFF. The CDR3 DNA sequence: TGTGCTAGTGGTTTGGTAACCTTCAAGCGACAGGGGGTACTATACAATGAGCAGTTCTTC.

The CDR3 DNA reads as TGTGCCAGCAGCCCCTTAAGCGGGGCTTACAATGAGCAGTTCTTC. Its protein is CASSPLSGAYNEQFF. This chain links TRBV5-4 with TRBJ2-1, with 7 bases matching TRBD2. V lost 4 bases to trimming and J lost 4 bases; unmatched junction nucleotides: 8. The length of the CDR3 is 15 residues. The V gene's germline CDR1 is SGHNT and CDR2 YYREEE (reference sequence).

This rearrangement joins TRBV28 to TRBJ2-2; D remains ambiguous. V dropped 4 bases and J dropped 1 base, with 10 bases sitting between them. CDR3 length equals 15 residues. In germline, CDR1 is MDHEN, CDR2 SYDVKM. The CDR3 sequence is CASSWRVKNTGELFF. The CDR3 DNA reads TGTGCCAGCAGTTGGAGAGTTAAGAACACCGGGGAGCTGTTTTTT. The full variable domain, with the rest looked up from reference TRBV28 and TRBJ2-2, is DVKVTQSSRYLVKRTGEKVFLECVQDMDHENMFWYRQDPGLGLRLIYFSYDVKMKEKGDIPEGYSVSREKKERFSLILESASTNQTSMYLCASSWRVKNTGELFFGEGSRLTVL.

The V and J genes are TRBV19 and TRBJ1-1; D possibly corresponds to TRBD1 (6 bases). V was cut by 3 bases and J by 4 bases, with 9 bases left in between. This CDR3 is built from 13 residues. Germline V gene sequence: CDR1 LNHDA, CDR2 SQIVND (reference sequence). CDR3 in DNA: TGTGCCAGTAGTATCAGCAGGGGCACTGAAGCTTTCTTT. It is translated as CASSISRGTEAFF.

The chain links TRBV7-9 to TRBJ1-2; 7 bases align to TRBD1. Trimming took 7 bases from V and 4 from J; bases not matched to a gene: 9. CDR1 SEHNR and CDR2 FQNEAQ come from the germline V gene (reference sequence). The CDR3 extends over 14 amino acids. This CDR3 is CASKSTGVAYGYTF. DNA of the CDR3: TGTGCCAGCAAGAGTACAGGGGTGGCCTATGGCTACACCTTC.

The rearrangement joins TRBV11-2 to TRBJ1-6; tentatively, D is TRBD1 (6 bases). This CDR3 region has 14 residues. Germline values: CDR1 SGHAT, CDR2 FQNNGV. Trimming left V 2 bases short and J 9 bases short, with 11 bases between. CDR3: CASSLSTGTSPLHF. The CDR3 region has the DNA TGTGCCAGCAGCTTATCTACAGGGACTTCACCCCTCCACTTT.

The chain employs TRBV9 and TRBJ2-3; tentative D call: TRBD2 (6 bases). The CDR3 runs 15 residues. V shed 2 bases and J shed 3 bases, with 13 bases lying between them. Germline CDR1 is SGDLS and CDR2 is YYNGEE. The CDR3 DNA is TGTGCCAGCAGCGTCGGGGGTCCCCCTACAGATACGCAGTATTTT. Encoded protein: CASSVGGPPTDTQYF.

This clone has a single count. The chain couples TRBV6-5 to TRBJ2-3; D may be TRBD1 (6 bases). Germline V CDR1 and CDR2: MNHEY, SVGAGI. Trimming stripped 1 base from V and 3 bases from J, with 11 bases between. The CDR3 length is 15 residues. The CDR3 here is CASSYLGGKTDTQYF. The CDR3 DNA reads TGTGCCAGCAGTTACTTAGGGGGAAAGACAGATACGCAGTATTTT.

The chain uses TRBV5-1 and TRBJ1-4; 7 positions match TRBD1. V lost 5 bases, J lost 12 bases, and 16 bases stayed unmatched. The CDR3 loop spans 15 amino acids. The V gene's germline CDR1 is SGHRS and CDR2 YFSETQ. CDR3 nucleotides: TGCGCCAGCAGATTAAGCCGGGACAGAAGACAGGAACTGTTTTTT. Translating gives CASRLSRDRRQELFF.

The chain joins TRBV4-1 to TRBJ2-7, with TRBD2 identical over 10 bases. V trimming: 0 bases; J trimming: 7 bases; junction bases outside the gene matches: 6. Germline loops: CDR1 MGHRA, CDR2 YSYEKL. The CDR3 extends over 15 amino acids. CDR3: CASSQDLGGLAEQYF. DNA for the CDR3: TGCGCCAGCAGCCAAGATCTGGGGGGACTAGCGGAGCAGTACTTC.

The CDR3 region is CASSPGQGQPQHF. CDR3 in DNA: TGCGCCAGCAGCCCCGGACAGGGGCAGCCCCAGCATTTT. J is TRBJ1-5 and V is TRBV5-1; 9 nucleotides line up with TRBD1. CDR3 length equals 13 residues. J was trimmed by 7 bases and V by 4 bases; bases with no gene match: 3. In germline, CDR1 is SGHRS, CDR2 YFSETQ. Full variable domain (outside the CDR3, taken from reference TRBV5-1 and TRBJ1-5): KAGVTQTPRYLIKTRGQQVTLSCSPISGHRSVSWYQQTPGQGLQFLFEYFSETQRNKGNFPGRFSGRQFSNSRSEMNVSTLELGDSALYLCASSPGQGQPQHFGDGTRLSIL.

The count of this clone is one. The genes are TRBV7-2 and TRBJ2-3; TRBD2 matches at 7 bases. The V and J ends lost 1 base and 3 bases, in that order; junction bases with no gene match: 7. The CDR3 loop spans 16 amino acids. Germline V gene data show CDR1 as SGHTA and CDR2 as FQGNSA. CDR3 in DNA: TGTGCCAGCAGCTTAGTCGGGGGGATGTTGACAGATACGCAGTATTTT. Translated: CASSLVGGMLTDTQYF.

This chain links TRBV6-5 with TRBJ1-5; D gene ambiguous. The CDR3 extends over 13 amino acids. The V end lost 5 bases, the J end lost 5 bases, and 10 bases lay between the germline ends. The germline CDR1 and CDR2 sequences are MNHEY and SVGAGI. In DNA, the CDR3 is TGTGCCAGCAGTCCGGGAGCTCATCAGCCCCAGCATTTT. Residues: CASSPGAHQPQHF.

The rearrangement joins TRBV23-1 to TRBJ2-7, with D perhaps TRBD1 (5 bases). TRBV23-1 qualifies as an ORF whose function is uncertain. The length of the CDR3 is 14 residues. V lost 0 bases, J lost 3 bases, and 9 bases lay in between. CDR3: CASSQSQGDYEQYF. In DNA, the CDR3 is TGCGCCAGCAGTCAATCGCAGGGTGACTACGAGCAGTACTTC.

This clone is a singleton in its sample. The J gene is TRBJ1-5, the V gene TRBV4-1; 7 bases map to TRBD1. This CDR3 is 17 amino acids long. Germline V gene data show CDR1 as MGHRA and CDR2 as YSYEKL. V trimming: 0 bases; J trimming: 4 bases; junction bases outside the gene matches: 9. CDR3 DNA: TGCGCCAGCAGCCAAGATCCCCAAATGGGACAGAATCAGCCCCAGCATTTT. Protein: CASSQDPQMGQNQPQHF.

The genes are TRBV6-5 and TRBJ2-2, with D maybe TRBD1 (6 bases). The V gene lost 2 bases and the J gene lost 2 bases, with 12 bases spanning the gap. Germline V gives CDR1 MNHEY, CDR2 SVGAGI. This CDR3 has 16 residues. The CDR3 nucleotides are TGTGCCAGCAGTTACGGTAGCAGGGGCAACACCGGGGAGCTGTTTTTT. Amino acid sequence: CASSYGSRGNTGELFF.

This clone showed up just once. CDR3 region: CASSFELNYGYTF. The CDR3 DNA reads as TGTGCCAGCAGTTTCGAGCTTAACTATGGCTACACCTTC. V is TRBV6-6 and J is TRBJ1-2; unclear D gene. Between the trimmed V and J ends, which lost 4 bases and 1 base, there was a span of 7 bases. Germline CDR1 is MNHNY and CDR2 is SVGAGI (reference sequence). The CDR3 runs 13 residues.

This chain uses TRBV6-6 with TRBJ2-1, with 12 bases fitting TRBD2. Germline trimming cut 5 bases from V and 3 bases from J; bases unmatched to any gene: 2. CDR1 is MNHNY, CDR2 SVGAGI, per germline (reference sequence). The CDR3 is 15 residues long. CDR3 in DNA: TGTGCCAGCAGTCGGACTAGCGGGGACTACAATGAGCAGTTCTTC. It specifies CASSRTSGDYNEQFF.

The CDR3 region has the DNA TGTGCCAGCAGCGAACAGGGGGCCCCTAATGAAAAACTGTTTTTT. Translating it yields CASSEQGAPNEKLFF. The chain employs TRBV5-6 and TRBJ1-4; the match to TRBD1 covers 9 bases. J lost 3 bases, V lost 4 bases, and 4 bases had no gene match. Germline V gives CDR1 SGHDT, CDR2 YYEEEE. The CDR3 runs 15 residues. Full variable domain (rest looked up from reference TRBV5-6 and TRBJ1-4): DAGVTQSPTHLIKTRGQQVTLRCSPKSGHDTVSWYQQALGQGPQFIFQYYEEEERQRGNFPDRFSGHQFPNYSSELNVNALLLGDSALYLCASSEQGAPNEKLFFGSGTQLSVL.

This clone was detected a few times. The CDR3 DNA reads as TGTGCCAGCGCTCCGGACAGGGGGCGCTACGAGCAGTACTTC. Translating it yields CASAPDRGRYEQYF. This sequence joins TRBV27 and TRBJ2-7; 11 nucleotides align to TRBD1. J gave up 3 bases and V 8 bases, and 6 bases lay outside the gene matches. Germline V gene sequence: CDR1 MNHEY, CDR2 SMNVEV (reference sequence). The CDR3 extends over 14 amino acids.

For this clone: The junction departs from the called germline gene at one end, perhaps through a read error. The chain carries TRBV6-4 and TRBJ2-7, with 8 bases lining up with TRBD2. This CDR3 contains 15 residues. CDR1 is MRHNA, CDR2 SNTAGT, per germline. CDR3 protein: CASSDRAGASFEQYF. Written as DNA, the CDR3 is TGTGCCAGCAGTGACCGAGCGGGGGCTTCCTTCGAGCAGTACTTC.

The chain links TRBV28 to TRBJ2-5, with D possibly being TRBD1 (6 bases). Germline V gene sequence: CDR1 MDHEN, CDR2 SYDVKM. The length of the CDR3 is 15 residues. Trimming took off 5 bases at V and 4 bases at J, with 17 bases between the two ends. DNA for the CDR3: TGTGCCAGCAGTGTCATACAGGGTCGCGGAGAGACCCAGTACTTC. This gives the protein CASSVIQGRGETQYF.

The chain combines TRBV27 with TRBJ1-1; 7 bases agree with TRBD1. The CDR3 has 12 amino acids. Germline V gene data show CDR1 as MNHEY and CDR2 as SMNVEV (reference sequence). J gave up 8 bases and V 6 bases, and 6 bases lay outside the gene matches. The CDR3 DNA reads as TGTGCCAGCAGCTTGGACAGGACCGAAGCTTTCTTT. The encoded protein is CASSLDRTEAFF.